The 7 T cell receptor beta chains presented below share a single source sample, sequenced in a study of blood T cell repertoires in COVID-19. Generated by immunoSEQ multiplex PCR, the TCRdb table keeps only in-frame clones and is missing some. The sample records 90,000 to 140,000 clones, about 75% being singletons. Material: peripheral blood. These receptors all stem from a woman in her 70s with acute or convalescent COVID-19.

This sequence joins TRBV7-2 and TRBJ2-3; D remains ambiguous. The germline V and J ends were trimmed by 4 bases and 5 bases, with 7 bases remaining between them. CDR1 and CDR2 from the germline V gene are SGHTA and FQGNSA. The CDR3 spans 12 residues. The CDR3 DNA is TGTGCCAGCAGCTCAGTGGTAGATACGCAGTATTTT. It translates to CASSSVVDTQYF.

This chain uses TRBV27 with TRBJ2-2, with 11 bases matching TRBD1. The germline V gene has CDR1 MNHEY and CDR2 SMNVEV (reference sequence). The CDR3 spans 17 residues. V dropped 5 bases and J dropped 5; count of bases not matched to a gene: 10. This chain's CDR3 is CASSRRSGTGGTGELFF. The CDR3 bases are TGTGCCAGCAGTCGACGATCCGGGACAGGGGGGACCGGGGAGCTGTTTTTT.

The chain carries TRBV13 and TRBJ1-3; 7 bases map to TRBD1. The CDR3 extends over 17 amino acids. The germline V gene has CDR1 PRHDT and CDR2 FYEKMQ (reference sequence). V dropped 5 bases and J dropped 0; count of bases not matched to a gene: 10. CDR3 sequence: CASSDRGQVNSGNTIYF. CDR3 in DNA: TGTGCCAGCAGCGATAGGGGGCAAGTAAACTCTGGAAACACCATATATTTT.

This clone was observed a single time. This chain uses TRBV19 with TRBJ1-2, with D possibly TRBD1 on 6 matching bases. With 6 bases removed from V and 7 bases from J, the gap between germline ends came to 18 bases. There are 14 residues in the CDR3. Looked up from germline, CDR1 is LNHDA and CDR2 is SQIVND (reference sequence). CDR3 DNA sequence: TGTGCCAGTAGGACAGCAGGGGAGAGTATTGGCTACACCTTC. It translates to CASRTAGESIGYTF.

The V call is TRBV2, the J call TRBJ1-6; 7 bases line up with TRBD1. The germline gives CDR1 SNHLY, CDR2 FYNNEI. Germline trimming cut 4 bases from V and 0 bases from J; bases unmatched to any gene: 18. The CDR3 totals 21 residues. CDR3 nucleotides: TGTGCCAGCAGTGGTACACTTGGGACAGCTAGGTTGAGCTCCTATAATTCACCCCTCCACTTT. Translating gives CASSGTLGTARLSSYNSPLHF.

The V and J genes are TRBV4-2 and TRBJ2-2, with 9 bases aligning to TRBD2. Trimming at V came to 6 bases and at J to 3 bases, leaving 14 bases not matched to a gene. Germline loops: CDR1 LGHNA, CDR2 YNFKEQ. The CDR3 has 18 amino acids. The CDR3 DNA reads TGTGCCAGCAGTCCCGAGGGGAGCGGGGGGTTGTACACCGGGGAGCTGTTTTTT. Residues: CASSPEGSGGLYTGELFF.

V and J are TRBV6-5 and TRBJ1-1; 8 bases fit TRBD1. CDR3 length: 14 residues. CDR1 is MNHEY, CDR2 SVGAGI, per germline. The J segment lost 5 bases and the V segment lost 7 bases, leaving 9 bases of the junction unmatched. CDR3 amino acids: CASIYSGGGTEAFF. CDR3 coding DNA: TGTGCCAGCATATATTCAGGGGGCGGGACTGAAGCTTTCTTT.